A selection of T cell receptor beta chains follows, all from one sample in a study of radiotherapy plus CTLA-4 blockade in lung cancer. Using immunoSEQ multiplex PCR, the repertoire was profiled, and TCRdb retains in-frame clones only, with some absent. The sample consists of fewer than 100,000 clones, about 78% of them appearing once. The input for sequencing was peripheral blood, taken from a patient treated with radiotherapy plus ipilimumab. These receptors were taken from a human donor with non-small cell lung cancer whose response to radiotherapy plus ipilimumab could not be evaluated. Some clones in this sample may be carry-over from other donors' samples. CDR3s leave out the opening cysteine and the closing phenylalanine or tryptophan. Fields, in order: V gene, J gene, CDR3 protein.

TRBV6-5	TRBJ1-2	ACRGGDYGYT
TRBV9	TRBJ2-7	ASSSGHNEQY
TRBV5-6	TRBJ1-2	ASSPGGGYGYT
TRBV5-1	TRBJ2-3	ASRPGTGGATDTQY
TRBV20-1	TRBJ2-3	SASNSGLQY
TRBV4-3	TRBJ2-2	ASSQEGGLGTGELF
TRBV6-5	TRBJ2-3	ASSEQGGHTDTQY
TRBV5-1	TRBJ2-2	ASSSTVTGELF
TRBV18	TRBJ1-2	ASSPPLGGYGYT
TRBV18	TRBJ2-5	ASSLGTGVQETQY
TRBV9	TRBJ1-2	ASSSDRVVGYT
TRBV28	TRBJ1-2	ASSIPSGQGPNYGYT
TRBV2	TRBJ1-1	ASSGPGGRTEAF
TRBV7-3	TRBJ1-1	ASSKTGEGAEAF
TRBV6-1	TRBJ2-5	AAPGGSRETQY
TRBV27	TRBJ2-5	ASSLGLAGGRETQY
TRBV5-1	TRBJ2-7	ASSLELATPVQQY
TRBV7-2	TRBJ2-1	ASSLGPSSYNEQF
TRBV9	TRBJ2-2	ASSVGGLAGVETGELF
TRBV21-1	TRBJ2-5	ASSQRVAGGQETQY
TRBV9	TRBJ1-1	ASSGGQDWNTEAF
TRBV6-1	TRBJ1-2	ASSEGDSLYGYT
TRBV2	TRBJ2-4	ASSWGDRSY
TRBV7-6	TRBJ1-2	ASSPKGGGFYGYT
TRBV9	TRBJ2-3	ASKGAAPWDTQY
TRBV5-1	TRBJ1-2	ASSLGQVNHGYT